The 30 T cell receptor beta chains in this list originate from one sample, sequenced in a study of T cells in women clearing cervical HPV infection. Produced via immunoSEQ multiplex PCR; TCRdb's table is partial and in-frame only. This sample's clone table lists about 28,000 clones. The sequenced sample consisted of blood buffy coat. These receptor sequences come from a woman between 18 and 70 years old with a cervical HPV16 infection that either progressed to CIN3+ or cleared (not recorded which).

Concerning this clone itself: Relative to the germline gene, one junction end is altered; a read error may explain this. The sequenced fragment ends 3 residues before the CDR3 boundary, so the rest is inferred from the germline J gene. The sample has other DNA sequences that encode this CDR3 too. This chain uses TRBV5-6 with TRBJ1-3, with D possibly being TRBD1 (6 bases). This CDR3 spans 14 amino acids. Germline values: CDR1 SGHDT, CDR2 YYEEEE. The CDR3: CASSLTGSGNTIYF. CDR3 DNA (partial): TGTGCCAGCAGCTTGACAGGGTCTGGAAACACT.

About this clone itself: The DNA ends 3 residues before the CDR3 does, and the rest of the CDR3 is filled in from the germline J gene. The rearrangement links TRBV10-3 to TRBJ2-7, with 8 nucleotides matching TRBD2. Trimming at V came to 0 bases and at J to 4 bases, leaving 8 bases not matched to a gene. Germline CDR1 is ENHRY and CDR2 is SYGVKD. The CDR3 runs 16 residues. The CDR3 DNA, read in part, is TGTGCCATCAGTGAGTCGACAGGAATAGCGGGGTACGAG. Protein product: CAISESTGIAGYE. The whole CDR3 sequence is CAISESTGIAGYEQYF.

Details on this clone: The CDR3 end is not reached by the read, which stops 3 residues before it; the germline J gene fills it in. The V and J genes are TRBV7-2 and TRBJ1-4, with D maybe TRBD1 (6 bases). Germline CDR1 and CDR2: SGHTA and FQGNSA. This CDR3 is built from 15 residues. Partial CDR3 DNA: TGTGCCAGCAGCTTTCGGGGGGCTGGAAATTCACCA. Protein product: CASSFRGAGNSP. The complete CDR3 sequence is CASSFRGAGNSPLFF.

As for this clone: The read terminates 3 residues before the CDR3 end, so the remaining end is supplied by the germline J gene. The chain combines TRBV20-1 with TRBJ2-7, with D perhaps TRBD2 (7 bases). CDR3 length equals 12 residues. Germline V lookup: CDR1 DFQATT, CDR2 SNEGSKA (reference sequence). V was pared by 5 bases and J by 4 bases, with 12 bases between. The CDR3 bases that were read are TGCAGTGCTGGACGGGGGGCGTACGAG. The encoded protein is CSAGRGAYE. The entire CDR3 sequence reads CSAGRGAYEQYF.

To note about this clone: Read coverage stops 3 residues before the CDR3 terminus; the germline J gene supplies the remainder. The rearrangement uses TRBV7-2 and TRBJ1-2; D possibly corresponds to TRBD1 (5 bases). The CDR3 loop spans 15 amino acids. Looked up from germline, CDR1 is SGHTA and CDR2 is FQGNSA. CDR3 sequence reads: CASSGGLASSYDYTF. The CDR3 bases that were read are TGTGCCAGCAGCGGGGGACTAGCGAGTTCCTACGAC.

Of note for this clone: The CDR3 end falls 3 residues outside the read, so it is completed with the germline J gene. The chain uses TRBV28 and TRBJ2-7; unclear D gene. Trimming removed 7 bases from V and 6 bases from J, with 13 bases in between. The CDR3 totals 12 residues. The germline gives CDR1 MDHEN, CDR2 SYDVKM. The CDR3 bases that were read are TGTGCCAGCACTGCCGCGACTCGCGAG. It specifies CASTAATRE. The whole CDR3 reads CASTAATREQYF.

Points on this clone: Read coverage stops 3 residues before the CDR3 terminus; the germline J gene supplies the remainder. The chain joins TRBV7-3 to TRBJ2-2; D perhaps matches TRBD1 (6 bases). Germline CDR1 is SGHTA and CDR2 is FQGTGA. This CDR3 has 14 amino acids. V was shortened by 5 bases and J by 4 bases, with 11 bases between the two germline ends. The chain's CDR3 is CASSLWGPTGELFF. Partial CDR3 DNA: TGTGCCAGCAGCCTTTGGGGGCCCACCGGGGAG. The whole variable domain, remainder taken from reference TRBV7-3 and TRBJ2-2, is GAGVSQTPSNKVTEKGKYVELRCDPISGHTALYWYRQSLGQGPEFLIYFQGTGAADDSGLPNDRFFAVRPEGSVSTLKIQRTERGDSAVYLCASSLWGPTGELFFGEGSRLTVL.

In regard to this clone: The read finishes 3 residues shy of the CDR3 end, and the germline J gene is used to complete it. V and J are TRBV6-4 and TRBJ2-7; 12 nucleotides agree with TRBD2. Germline lookup yields CDR1 MRHNA and CDR2 SNTAGT. The ends lost 6 bases at V and 6 bases at J; junction bases unmatched: 9. The CDR3 has 15 residues. The CDR3 region is CASSSGLAGMGEQYF. The covered CDR3 bases are TGTGCCAGCAGCTCCGGACTAGCGGGGATGGGCGAG.

Details on this clone: The sequenced fragment ends 3 residues before the CDR3 boundary, so the rest is inferred from the germline J gene. The chain has TRBV19 and TRBJ2-7; 10 nucleotides line up with TRBD1. V shed 5 bases, J shed 6 bases, and the junction held 4 bases outside the gene matches. Germline loops: CDR1 LNHDA, CDR2 SQIVND (reference sequence). The length of the CDR3 is 13 residues. CDR3 DNA (partial): TGTGCCAGTAGTGGGGACAGGGGAAGCGAG. It specifies CASSGDRGSE. The entire CDR3 protein reads CASSGDRGSEQYF.

Note on this clone: Coverage ceases 3 residues before the CDR3 finishes, and the germline J gene fills in the end. The rearrangement uses TRBV19 and TRBJ1-2; unclear D gene. CDR3 length: 15 amino acids. Looked up from germline, CDR1 is LNHDA and CDR2 is SQIVND (reference sequence). The sequenced CDR3 bases are TGTGCCAGTAGTATAGGTCTCCGGACTTACTACGAC. Its protein is CASSIGLRTYYD. The whole CDR3 protein reads CASSIGLRTYYDYTF.

Concerning this clone itself: An end of the junction does not agree with germline; a read error may underlie this. The observed sequence ends 3 residues before the CDR3 terminus, with the missing tail filled in from the germline J gene. This chain connects TRBV7-7 to TRBJ2-5, with TRBD1 matching 7 bases. The CDR3 is made up of 15 amino acids. Germline lookup yields CDR1 SSHAT and CDR2 FNYEAQ (reference sequence). The DNA read from the CDR3 is TGTGCTAGCAGCTTAAGGCGAACAGGGGAGGAGACC. It encodes CASSLRRTGEET. The entire CDR3 is CASSLRRTGEETQYF.

Concerning this clone: The observed sequence ends 3 residues before the CDR3 terminus, with the missing tail filled in from the germline J gene. The V and J genes are TRBV7-9 and TRBJ1-6; a possible D gene is TRBD1 (6 bases). Germline CDR1 is SEHNR and CDR2 is FQNEAQ (reference sequence). This CDR3 region has 14 residues. Trimming shortened V by 2 bases and J by 11 bases, and 13 bases separated the two germline ends. The CDR3 sequence: CASSLNLGAAPLHF. The covered CDR3 bases are TGTGCCAGCAGCTTAAATTTGGGGGCGGCACCC.

In the case of this clone: The missing CDR3 end, 3 residues past where the read stops, is filled in from the germline J gene. V usage is TRBV7-2 and J usage is TRBJ2-2, with D possibly matching TRBD1 (6 bases). The CDR3 covers 15 residues. CDR1 is SGHTA and CDR2 is FQGNSA in the germline V gene. CDR3 DNA, as far as it was read: TGTGCCAGCAGCCCACAGGGAATTGAGAATTCACCG. Its protein product is CASSPQGIENSP. The whole CDR3 protein is CASSPQGIENSPLFF.

For this clone: With the read ending 3 residues before the CDR3 end, the germline J gene is used to fill in that end. The J gene is TRBJ2-6, the V gene TRBV24-1; D remains ambiguous. Trimming took off 5 bases at V and 0 bases at J, with 10 bases between the two ends. The V gene's germline CDR1 is KGHDR and CDR2 SFDVKD. CDR3 size: 16 residues. The CDR3 is CATSAASPSGANVLTF. The part of the CDR3 DNA that was read is TGTGCCACCAGTGCGGCTAGTCCCTCTGGGGCCAACGTC.

A word on this clone: The missing CDR3 end, 3 residues past where the read stops, is filled in from the germline J gene. The genes are TRBV20-1 and TRBJ1-2; D may be TRBD1 (5 bases). With 5 bases removed from V and 5 bases from J, the gap between germline ends came to 9 bases. The CDR3 covers 11 residues. CDR1 DFQATT and CDR2 SNEGSKA come from the germline V gene (reference sequence). The CDR3 loop reads CSAGAGYGYTF. The CDR3 DNA, read in part, is TGCAGTGCTGGCGCAGGGTATGGC.

As concerns this clone: Read data end 3 residues before the CDR3 end; the end is taken from the germline J gene. The rearrangement uses TRBV30 and TRBJ2-2; 9 nucleotides align to TRBD2. The V segment lost 5 bases and the J segment 5 bases; nucleotides outside the gene matches: 12. There are 16 residues in the CDR3. The V gene's germline CDR1 is GTSNPN and CDR2 SVGIG (reference sequence). CDR3 region: CAWWAREGLGTGELFF. The covered CDR3 bases are TGTGCCTGGTGGGCGCGGGAGGGCCTGGGAACCGGGGAG.

To note about this clone: Read coverage stops 3 residues before the CDR3 terminus; the germline J gene supplies the remainder. This chain connects TRBV7-2 to TRBJ2-7; 7 nucleotides agree with TRBD1. V lost 5 bases, J lost 3 bases, and 7 bases stayed unmatched. The CDR3 is 14 residues long. Germline V gene sequence: CDR1 SGHTA, CDR2 FQGNSA. The CDR3 is CASSIQDRVYEQYF. Partial CDR3 DNA: TGTGCCAGCAGCATTCAAGACAGGGTCTACGAG.

A note on this clone: The CDR3 end is not reached by the read, which stops 3 residues before it; the germline J gene fills it in. V and J are TRBV30 and TRBJ2-5; 9 bases fit TRBD2. This CDR3 has 16 residues. The germline CDR1 and CDR2 sequences are GTSNPN and SVGIG (reference sequence). V dropped 2 bases and J dropped 1; count of bases not matched to a gene: 8. This chain's CDR3 is CAWSILLAGFQETQYF. The DNA read from the CDR3 is TGTGCCTGGAGTATCCTCCTAGCGGGATTCCAAGAGACC.

With regard to this clone: The observed sequence ends 3 residues before the CDR3 terminus, with the missing tail filled in from the germline J gene. The rearrangement joins TRBV2 to TRBJ2-2; 12 bases map to TRBD2. This CDR3 is built from 16 residues. Per the germline V gene, CDR1 is SNHLY and CDR2 is FYNNEI. The junction had 11 bases not matched to a gene; V was cut back by 7 bases and J by 8 bases. The CDR3 bases that were read are TGTGCCAGCAAAGGAACTAGCGGGGGGTTTATGGGGGAG. Translated, it gives CASKGTSGGFMGE. The CDR3 as a whole reads CASKGTSGGFMGELFF.

As regards this clone: The CDR3 extends 3 residues past the end of the read, so its final part is completed from the germline J gene. The V and J genes are TRBV7-6 and TRBJ1-2, with a possible D match to TRBD1 (5 bases). The CDR3 runs 15 residues. The germline V gene has CDR1 SGHVS and CDR2 FNYEAQ. V was cut by 0 bases and J by 5 bases, with 13 bases left in between. The CDR3 bases that were read are TGTGCCAGCAGCTTAGCTCCAGGGCCGGGATATGGC. Translation: CASSLAPGPGYG. The complete CDR3 sequence is CASSLAPGPGYGYTF.

Worth noting for this clone: The read is 3 residues too short to cover the CDR3 end, so that end is filled in from the germline J gene. This chain uses TRBV5-1 with TRBJ1-1; tentatively, D is TRBD1 (5 bases). From germline, CDR1 is SGHRS and CDR2 YFSETQ. CDR3 size: 13 residues. V lost 6 bases, J lost 3 bases, and 12 bases lay in between. The CDR3 protein is CASTPQGDTEAFF. The sequenced part of the CDR3 DNA is TGCGCCAGCACCCCGCAAGGGGACACTGAA.

On this clone: The CDR3 end lies 3 residues beyond the end of the read and is filled in from the germline J gene. V and J are TRBV18 and TRBJ1-4; D might be TRBD1 (5 bases). CDR1 is KGHSH and CDR2 is LQKENI in the germline V gene. The CDR3 is made up of 15 amino acids. The part of the CDR3 DNA that was read is TGTGCCAGCTCACCACGGCTCAGTGGGGCCAACGTA. Residues: CASSPRLSGANV. The CDR3, in full, reads CASSPRLSGANVLFF.

The sequenced part of the CDR3 DNA is TGTGCCAGCAGTGATCCGGGACAGGGCAACAATGAG. Translation: CASSDPGQGNNE. The entire CDR3 is CASSDPGQGNNEQFF. V gene TRBV25-1 combines with J gene TRBJ2-1, with 9 positions matching TRBD1. The read terminates 3 residues ahead of where the CDR3 ends, so the germline J gene completes it. J lost 5 bases, V lost 3 bases, and 5 bases had no gene match. Germline-derived CDR1 and CDR2 are MGHDK and SYGVNS. The CDR3 is made up of 15 amino acids.

Remarks on this clone: The read ends 3 residues shy of where the CDR3 ends; the end is completed using the germline J gene. The rearrangement links TRBV29-1 to TRBJ1-2, with a tentative D call TRBD1 (5 bases). The CDR3 is made up of 13 amino acids. The germline V gene encodes CDR1 SQVTM and CDR2 ANQGSEA. The CDR3 DNA, read in part, is TGCAGCACCTTAAGTGGCAGGGACGGGGGA. This codes for CSTLSGRDGG. The full CDR3 protein is CSTLSGRDGGYTF.

Of note for this clone: The read stops 3 residues short of the end of the CDR3; the missing end is completed from the germline J gene. The chain has TRBV7-4 and TRBJ2-3; 9 bases are shared with TRBD2. CDR1 and CDR2 (germline): SGHVT, SQSDAQ. J gave up 5 bases and V 5 bases, and 14 bases lay outside the gene matches. This CDR3 has 17 residues. This CDR3 is CASSPQRIAGVLDTQYF. The part of the CDR3 DNA that was read is TGTGCCAGCAGCCCTCAACGAATAGCGGGAGTATTAGATACG.

Remarks on this clone: The read comes to an end 3 residues before the CDR3 does, leaving the germline J gene to fill in the end. The chain links TRBV6-2 or TRBV6-3 to TRBJ2-2, with 10 bases identical to TRBD2. The CDR3 has 16 amino acids. Trimming cost V 4 bases and J 5 bases; bases outside gene matches: 7. The V gene's germline CDR1 is MNHEY and CDR2 SVGEGT. The sequenced part of the CDR3 DNA is TGTGCCAGCAGTTTCTTAGCGGGGGGACCTACCGGGGAG. This encodes CASSFLAGGPTGE. The full CDR3 protein reads CASSFLAGGPTGELFF.

As regards this clone: Read coverage stops 3 residues before the CDR3 terminus; the germline J gene supplies the remainder. This chain links TRBV18 with TRBJ2-4; TRBD1 matches at 8 bases. This CDR3 has 14 residues. Germline CDR1 is KGHSH and CDR2 is LQKENI. The covered CDR3 bases are TGTGCCAGCTCACTGACAGGGGCTAACTATGGT. This translates into CASSLTGANYG. In full, the CDR3 reads CASSLTGANYGQYF.

The CDR3 DNA, read in part, is TGCAGTTGCCTGGTTAGTTCAGGGAACACTGAA. Protein sequence: CSCLVSSGNTE. The entire CDR3 is CSCLVSSGNTEAFF. V is TRBV20-1 and J is TRBJ1-1; D gene ambiguous. The read terminates 3 residues before the CDR3 end, so the remaining end is supplied by the germline J gene. Germline CDR1 reads DFQATT; CDR2 reads SNEGSKA (reference sequence). Trimming took off 8 bases at V and 1 base at J, with 17 bases between the two ends. This CDR3 region has 14 residues.

In the case of this clone: Read coverage stops 3 residues before the CDR3 terminus; the germline J gene supplies the remainder. This chain connects TRBV30 to TRBJ2-5; the D gene is possibly TRBD1 (6 bases). Trimming left V 4 bases short and J 3 bases short, with 18 bases between. From germline, CDR1 is GTSNPN and CDR2 SVGIG (reference sequence). The CDR3 spans 15 residues. The CDR3 sequence is CAWTRGRGYEETQYF. The sequenced part of the CDR3 DNA is TGTGCCTGGACCCGGGGCAGGGGTTACGAAGAGACC.

Points on this clone: One end of the junction does not line up with germline, which may come from a read error. The read ends 3 residues before the CDR3 terminus; that terminus is restored from the germline J gene. The chain has TRBV4-2 and TRBJ2-3; 7 bases are a match to TRBD2. Germline assignment: CDR1 LGHNA and CDR2 YNFKEQ. There are 14 residues in the CDR3. The CDR3 bases that were read are TGCGCCAGCTCGCTAGCGGAGCAAGCAGATACG. As protein: CASSLAEQADT. The entire CDR3 protein is CASSLAEQADTQYF.